This T cell receptor beta chain was sequenced for a study of cytomegalovirus exposure and HLA in healthy donors. Findings and caveats of the study: The study labeled 150 to 200 TCR beta chains cytomegalovirus-associated.

The donors were part of the validation cohort of roughly 130 subjects. That cohort was separate from the first cohort, which comprised fewer than 800 subjects. Germline assignment: CDR1 SNHLY and CDR2 FYNNEI. Trimming pared 6 bases from V and 0 bases from J, leaving 15 bases between. The CDR3 is 16 amino acids. Turning to this clone: Its antigen is currently unknown.

Sequencing was performed with immunoSEQ multiplex PCR; in TCRdb, only in-frame clones are kept and a portion is missing. Of about 250,000 clones in the sample, about 90% were seen once. V gene TRBV2 combines with J gene TRBJ2-1; a weak D match, TRBD1 (6 bases). The TCR originated in a young man in good health and CMV-seropositive. Sequenced input: PBMCs. The CDR3 DNA sequence: TGTGCCAGCAGCCTGGACAGCCAGAGCTCCTACAATGAGCAGTTCTTC. The encoded protein is CASSLDSQSSYNEQFF.